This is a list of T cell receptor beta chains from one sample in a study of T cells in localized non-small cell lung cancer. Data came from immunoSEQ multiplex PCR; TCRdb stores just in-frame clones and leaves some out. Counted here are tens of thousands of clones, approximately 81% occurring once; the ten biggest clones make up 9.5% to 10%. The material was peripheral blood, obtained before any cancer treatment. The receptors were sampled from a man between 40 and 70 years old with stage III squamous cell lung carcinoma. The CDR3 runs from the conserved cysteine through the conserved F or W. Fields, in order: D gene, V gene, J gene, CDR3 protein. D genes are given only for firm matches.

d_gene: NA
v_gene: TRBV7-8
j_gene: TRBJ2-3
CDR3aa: CASSLAQGPDTQYF

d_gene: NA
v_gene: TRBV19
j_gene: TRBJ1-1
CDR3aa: CASSIDYQGTEAFF

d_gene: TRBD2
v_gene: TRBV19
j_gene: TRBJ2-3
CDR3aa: CASRKTSGSGGDTQYF

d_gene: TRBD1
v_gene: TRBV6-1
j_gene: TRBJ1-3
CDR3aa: CAIEKGARGNTIYF

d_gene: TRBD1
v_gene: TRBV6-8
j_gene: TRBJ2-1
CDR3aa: CASSWGQSSYNEQFF

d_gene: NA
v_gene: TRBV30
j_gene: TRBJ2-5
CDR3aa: CASEQGHQETQYF

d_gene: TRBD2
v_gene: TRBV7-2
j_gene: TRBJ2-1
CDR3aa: CASSLGAGASNEQFF

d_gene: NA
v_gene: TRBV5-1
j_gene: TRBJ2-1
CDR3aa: CASSAGVPNEQFF

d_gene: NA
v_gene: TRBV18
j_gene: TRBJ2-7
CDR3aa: CASSPRPDEQYF

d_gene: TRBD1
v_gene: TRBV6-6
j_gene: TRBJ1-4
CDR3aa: CASSPTGAGEKLFF

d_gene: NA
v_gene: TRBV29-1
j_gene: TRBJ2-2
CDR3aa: CSVGRTVNTGELFF

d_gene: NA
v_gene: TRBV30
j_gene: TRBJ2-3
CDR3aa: CAWSSGTATADTQYF

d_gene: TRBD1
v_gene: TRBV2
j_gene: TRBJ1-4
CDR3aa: CASSEGTGAFNEKLFF

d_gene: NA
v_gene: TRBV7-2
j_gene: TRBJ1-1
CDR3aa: CASGNRATEAFF

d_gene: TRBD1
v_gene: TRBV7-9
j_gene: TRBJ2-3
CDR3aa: CASSSGTGIFPTDTQYF

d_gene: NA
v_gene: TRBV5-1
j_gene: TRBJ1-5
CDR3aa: CASSPQGNQPQHF

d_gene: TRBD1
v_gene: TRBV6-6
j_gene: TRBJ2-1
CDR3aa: CASSGTGGNNEQFF

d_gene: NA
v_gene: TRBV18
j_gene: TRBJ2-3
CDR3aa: CASSQWGSTDTQYF

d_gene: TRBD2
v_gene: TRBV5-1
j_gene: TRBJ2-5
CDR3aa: CASSSLQGEGTQYF

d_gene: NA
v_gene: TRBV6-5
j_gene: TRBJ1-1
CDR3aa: CASSYSWTVNTEAFF

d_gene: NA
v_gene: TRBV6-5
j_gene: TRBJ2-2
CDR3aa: CASSREGGSGELFF

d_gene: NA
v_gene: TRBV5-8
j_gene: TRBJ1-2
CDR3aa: CASSLYRAGGYTF

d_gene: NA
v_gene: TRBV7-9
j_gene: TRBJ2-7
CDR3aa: CASSPERGHNEQYF

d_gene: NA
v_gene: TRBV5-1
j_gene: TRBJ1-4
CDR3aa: CASSWGGSTNEKLFF

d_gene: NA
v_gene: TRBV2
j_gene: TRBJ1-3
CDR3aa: CASRSNRVEGNTIYF

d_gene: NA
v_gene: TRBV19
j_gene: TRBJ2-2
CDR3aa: CASSPRAGELFF